The present TCR beta chain was sequenced within a study of vaccination and CD4 T cells after COVID-19. The CDR3 is 15 residues long. V was shortened by 1 base and J by 2 bases, with 12 bases between the two germline ends. The V gene's germline CDR1 is SGHTA and CDR2 FQGNSA. As for treatment: roughly ten-day PBMC culture with coronavirus spike peptide pools or control peptides (ViraFEST assay). Researchers used the Oncomine TCR Beta short-read assay to sequence DNA from cultured CD4+ T cells. Via MiXCR, TCRdb re-called the PCR reads, giving one row per CDR3 protein. The sample records 12,000 or so distinct CDR3 sequences, about 50% being singletons. This clonotype was counted between two and nine times. Its antigen is unknown.

The sequenced sample consisted of CD4+ T cells from blood, cultured in vitro. The receptor comes from a human donor who had recovered from COVID-19. The V call is TRBV7-2, the J call TRBJ2-7, with D tentatively TRBD1 (6 bases). CDR3 bases: TGTGCCAGCAGCTTAGGGAGGACAGATACCTACGAGCAGTACTTC. It specifies CASSLGRTDTYEQYF.